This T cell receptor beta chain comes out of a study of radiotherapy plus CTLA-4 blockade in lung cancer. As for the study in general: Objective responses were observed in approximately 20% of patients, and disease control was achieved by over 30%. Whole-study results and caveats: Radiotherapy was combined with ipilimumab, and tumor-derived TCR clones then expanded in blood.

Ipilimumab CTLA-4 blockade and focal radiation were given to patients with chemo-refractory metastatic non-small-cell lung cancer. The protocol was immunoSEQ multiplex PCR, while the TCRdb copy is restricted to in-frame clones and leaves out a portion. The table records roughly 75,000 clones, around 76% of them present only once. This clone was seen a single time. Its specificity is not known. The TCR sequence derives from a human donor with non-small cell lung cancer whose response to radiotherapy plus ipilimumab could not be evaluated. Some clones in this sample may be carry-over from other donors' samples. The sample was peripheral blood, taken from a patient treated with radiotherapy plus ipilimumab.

The chain's CDR3 is CASSPGGGALYEQYF. DNA of the CDR3: TGTGCCAGCAGCCCCGGAGGGGGGGCCCTGTACGAGCAGTACTTC. The gene calls are TRBV4-2 and TRBJ2-7; TRBD2 is a possible D gene (7 bases). The CDR3 contains 15 residues. Looked up from germline, CDR1 is LGHNA and CDR2 is YNFKEQ. The ends were cut back, 4 bases at V and 4 bases at J, with 17 bases in the middle.